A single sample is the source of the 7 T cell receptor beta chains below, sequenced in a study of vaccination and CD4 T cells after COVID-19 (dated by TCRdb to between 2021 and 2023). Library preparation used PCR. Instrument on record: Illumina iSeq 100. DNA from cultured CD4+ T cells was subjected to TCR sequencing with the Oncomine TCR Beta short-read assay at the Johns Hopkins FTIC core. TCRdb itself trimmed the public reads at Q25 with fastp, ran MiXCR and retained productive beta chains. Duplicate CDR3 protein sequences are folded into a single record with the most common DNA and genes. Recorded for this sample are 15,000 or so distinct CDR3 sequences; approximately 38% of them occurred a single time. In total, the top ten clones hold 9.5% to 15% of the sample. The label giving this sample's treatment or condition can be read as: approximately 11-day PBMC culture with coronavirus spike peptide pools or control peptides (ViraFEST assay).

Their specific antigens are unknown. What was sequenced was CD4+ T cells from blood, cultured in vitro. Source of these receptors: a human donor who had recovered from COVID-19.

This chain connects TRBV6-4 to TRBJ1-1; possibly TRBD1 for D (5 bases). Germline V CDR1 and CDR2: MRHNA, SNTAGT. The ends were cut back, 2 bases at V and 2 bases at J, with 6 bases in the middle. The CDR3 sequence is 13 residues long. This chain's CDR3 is CASSDRDNTEAFF. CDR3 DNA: TGTGCCAGCAGTGACCGGGACAACACTGAAGCTTTCTTT.

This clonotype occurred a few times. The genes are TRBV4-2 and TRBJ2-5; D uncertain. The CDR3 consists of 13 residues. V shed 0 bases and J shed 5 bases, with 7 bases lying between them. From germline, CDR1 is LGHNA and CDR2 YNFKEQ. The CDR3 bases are TGTGCCAGCAGCCAAGATGTTCAGGAGACCCAGTACTTC. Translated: CASSQDVQETQYF.

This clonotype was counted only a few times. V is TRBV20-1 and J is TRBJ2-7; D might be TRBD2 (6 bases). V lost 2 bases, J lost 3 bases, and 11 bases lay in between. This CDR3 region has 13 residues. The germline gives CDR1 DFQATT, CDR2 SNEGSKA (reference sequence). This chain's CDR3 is CSARRDLRYEQYF. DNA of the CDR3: TGCAGTGCTAGACGGGACTTACGCTACGAGCAGTACTTC.

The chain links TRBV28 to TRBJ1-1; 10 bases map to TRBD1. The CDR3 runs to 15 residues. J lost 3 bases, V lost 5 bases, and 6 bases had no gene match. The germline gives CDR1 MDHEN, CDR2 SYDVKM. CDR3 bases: TGTGCCAGCAGTGCGACAGGGGGCGCTCACACTGAAGCTTTCTTT. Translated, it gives CASSATGGAHTEAFF.

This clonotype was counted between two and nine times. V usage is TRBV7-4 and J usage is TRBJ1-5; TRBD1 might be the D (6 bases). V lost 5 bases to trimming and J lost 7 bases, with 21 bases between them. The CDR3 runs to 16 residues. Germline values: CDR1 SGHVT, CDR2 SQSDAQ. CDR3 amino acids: CASSVDEGVRYQPQHF. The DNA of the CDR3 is TGTGCCAGCAGCGTAGATGAGGGGGTCCGGTACCAGCCCCAGCATTTT.

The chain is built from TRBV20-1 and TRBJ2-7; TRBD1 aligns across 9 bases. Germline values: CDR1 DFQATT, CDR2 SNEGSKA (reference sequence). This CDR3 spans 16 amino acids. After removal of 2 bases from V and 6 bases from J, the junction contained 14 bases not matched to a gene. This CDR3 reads CSARILRGQGLGEQYF. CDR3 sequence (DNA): TGCAGTGCTAGAATTTTGAGGGGACAGGGATTAGGCGAGCAGTACTTC.

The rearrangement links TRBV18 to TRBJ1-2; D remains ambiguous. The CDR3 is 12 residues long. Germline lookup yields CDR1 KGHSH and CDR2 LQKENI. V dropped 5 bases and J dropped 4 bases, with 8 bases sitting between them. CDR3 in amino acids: CASSEGSYGYTF. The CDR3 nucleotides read TGTGCCAGCTCAGAGGGATCCTATGGCTACACCTTC. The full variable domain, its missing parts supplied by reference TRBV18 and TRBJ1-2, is NAGVMQNPRHLVRRRGQEARLRCSPMKGHSHVYWYRQLPEEGLKFMVYLQKENIIDESGMPKERFSAEFPKEGPSILRIQQVVRGDSAAYFCASSEGSYGYTFGSGTRLTVV.